This T cell receptor (beta chain) comes out of a study of cytomegalovirus exposure and HLA in healthy donors (dated by TCRdb to 2015 to 2018). The study in broad terms: An earlier analysis of 587 of the donors reported 276 Gb of sequence data and some 110 million unique TCR beta sequences obtained from around 190 million T cells. An early release covering some 640 HLA-typed donors comprised roughly 300 gigabases of sequencing data and some 79 million unique TCR sequences. Of the 350 to 400 genotyped donors, 65% to 90% fell in the genetic ancestry cluster associated with self-reported Caucasian donors. The study aimed to test whether cataloging public T cell receptors could reveal signatures of past pathogen exposure. The study profiled the T cell repertoires of around 700 subjects by immunosequencing and related them to cytomegalovirus serostatus. Besides the first cohort of 666 subjects, a separate validation cohort made up of over 100 different subjects was used. The study combined high-throughput TCR immunosequencing, statistical association of individual TCRs with disease status, and machine learning to predict cytomegalovirus infection status. In a later analysis, previously published TCR beta repertoires from 550 to 750 donors were re-analyzed and high-resolution HLA genotyping was added so that TCR occurrence patterns could be studied. In the later analysis, no new phenotypic data were used to find candidate immune exposures; instead, reliance was placed on TCR beta sequences and their occurrence across donors. To decide whether each TCR beta V gene segment behaved as functional or pseudogenic, an earlier analysis of approximately 600 of the donors relied on high-throughput TCR beta sequencing. Alongside the repertoire data, information on donor age, sex, ethnicity and CMV serostatus was compiled. A later genetic analysis took genome-wide SNP genotypes for about three fifths of the 666 donors and used that subset as a discovery cohort. All discovery cohort repertoires had been generated on a single sequencing platform. HLA typing covered class I and class II loci at four-digit resolution. The number of donors typed differed by locus, with about 620-630 for A, B, C, DRB1 and DQB1, approximately 500 for DQA1, over 600 for DPA1, and some 440 for DPB1. Because of strong linkage in the cohort, roughly 5 DR-DQ haplotypes were treated as single units for association and clustering. On average, around 240,000 unique TCR beta nucleotide sequences were sequenced per donor among more than 350 genotyped donors of the cohort, with about 19% of those sequences being non-productive.

Note on this clone: The clone's antigen remains unknown. Base qualities are missing; no much larger clone stands one base away.

The research as a whole found: In a later analysis, HLA-associated TCR beta chains were found to be more clonally expanded and to have lower generation probabilities than equally common non-associated chains. A cluster of highly shared sequence variants was judged likely to be a technical artifact of the sequencing pipeline. The presence/absence analyses assumed that sequencing depth was roughly uniform across donors, and that assumption may not be true. Most CMV-associated TCR beta chains appeared to be HLA-restricted in a later analysis, and the HLA associations seemed to be driven largely by CMV exposure. In a later analysis, TCR association rates were found to vary across HLA loci, with the most associated TCRs seen for DRB1 alleles and the fewest for HLA-C alleles. A further reported finding was that TCR beta sequences accurately predicted the HLA-A and HLA-B alleles for most subjects in the first cohort. In a later analysis, over 15,000 TCR beta sequences were associated with specific HLA alleles at a false discovery rate of 0.05. A later genetic analysis reported fewer N-insertions in productive TCRs among donors in an Asian-associated ancestry cluster than the roughly 670-donor mean. When HLA alleles, especially DR and DQ, strongly co-occurred, TCR associations were difficult to assign to individual alleles. Most TCR sequences were observed very rarely across donors, whereas some public TCRs were present in many individuals. Several of the top co-occurrence clusters appeared to be linked to parvovirus B19, influenza, CMV and Epstein-Barr virus, according to a later analysis. An association between a missense DCLRE1C variant and V-gene and J-gene trimming of TCR beta chains was found in a later genetic analysis and replicated in an independent cohort. Because some donors lacked HLA typing at each locus, the association tests relied only on the typed subset. In an earlier analysis of several hundred of the donors, most TCR beta V segments were observed in productive rearrangements about 87% or about 30% of the time, broadly matching IMGT annotations. It was suggested by the authors that the approach could potentially be generalized to other disease states and immunological phenotypes. Correlated functional status among segregating V segments might reflect linkage disequilibrium, but an unknown experimental factor could not be ruled out. This cohort had only TCR beta chains sequenced, and the lack of alpha or paired-chain data limited which features could be detected. The classifier was reported to diagnose cytomegalovirus status with high specificity and sensitivity in both the original cohort and the validation cohort. Because counts were too low, more than 15 rarely observed V segments, including chromosome 9 orphons, were left out of the earlier analysis of approximately 500 of the donors. CMV serostatus was the only immune exposure information available for the cohort. The 87-base-pair reads could not distinguish some IMGT-functional V segments, including TRBV6-2 and TRBV6-3, so those segments were excluded. In vitro tests confirmed that a few of the cytomegalovirus-associated TCR beta chains recognize cytomegalovirus antigens. A total of around 150 TCR beta chains were listed by the study as associated with cytomegalovirus.

The germline V gene encodes CDR1 SGDLS and CDR2 YYNGEE. Cut back by 4 bases and 8 bases, the V and J ends lie 15 bases apart. From its cysteine to its phenylalanine, the CDR3 spans 13 amino acids. Only the CDR3 DNA stays, 39 bases, in frame from base 1. The method behind the library was the immunoSEQ multiplex PCR assay. For the multiplex PCR, a mixture combining 60 forward primers for TCR Vbeta segments and 13 reverse primers for TCR Jbeta segments was used. The CDR3 region of rearranged TCR beta genes was amplified from genomic DNA by a multiplex PCR assay. Amplified TCR beta libraries were sequenced as 87-base-pair reads on the Illumina HiSeq System. The original methods were these. A later analysis counted approximately 84 million unique TCR beta chains across the 670 or so repertoires, and 10 million to 11 million of these chains were shared by at least two donors. To remove PCR and sequencing errors, raw reads were error-corrected and collapsed into unique sequences using a nearest-neighbor algorithm that merged closely related sequences. To assign V, D and J gene segments, CDR3 sequences were aligned to IMGT reference sequences. Each retained sequence needed at least a six-nucleotide match to both a V gene segment and a J gene segment. A rearrangement was called productive if the CDR3 had no stop codons and remained in frame with V and J, and every other rearrangement was called non-productive. CDR3 was defined according to IMGT convention as the region running from the second conserved V-encoded cysteine to the conserved J-encoded phenylalanine. The earlier analysis of fewer than 700 of the donors excluded sequences that lacked an unambiguous match to a single V gene segment. An earlier analysis of a few hundred of the donors called V segments functional above 56.7% productive rearrangements and segregating when the between-donor standard deviation exceeded 5%. To diagnose cytomegalovirus status from the catalog of TCR beta chain sequences, a statistical classification framework was built. In a later analysis, TCR nucleotide sequences were compared against IMGT/GENE-DB human TR gene sequences so that V and J genes could be assigned. The TCRdist pipeline was used in a later analysis to assign CDR3 sequences and most-parsimonious VDJ recombination scenarios. In a later analysis, each TCR beta chain was defined by its CDR3 amino acid sequence together with its V-gene family, and reads without a unique V-gene family were excluded. As a way to deal with suspected cross-contamination and a sequencing artifact, a later analysis dropped 450 to 600 nucleotide sequences that were highly shared and had low generation probability. In a later analysis, a clonal expansion index was calculated for each public chain from normalized within-repertoire ranks of inferred template counts. Generation probabilities in a later analysis came from a VDJ recombination model fitted to out-of-frame rearrangements, and those results were checked against IGoR. Hypergeometric tests were used in a later analysis to score TCR-TCR, TCR-HLA and TCR-CMV co-occurrence, with a repertoire-size bias correction applied to the TCR pairs. False discovery rates were estimated in a later analysis by permuting HLA or CMV assignments 20 times. A later analysis grouped co-occurring TCRs with DBSCAN, adding TCRdist sequence similarity when clustering within HLA-allele-positive subsets. For co-occurrence clustering, repertoires with fewer than 30,000 or more than 120,000 public chains were excluded, along with roughly five repertoires with anomalous nucleotide sharing. Sourced from immuneACCESS, this table was stored by TCRdb with only in-frame sequences that have V and J called. A share of the clones is absent; for the studies checked, an unresolved V gene accounts for under half, and the remainder has no known explanation. That table supplies the V and J calls and clone size; D and trimming were determined from the DNA. Counted in this sample were approximately 92,000 clones; just over 70% of them appeared once. The leading ten clones occupy about 7.7% of the sample.

The cohort was made up of 666 healthy bone marrow donors. At the time of sampling, all cohort members were nominally healthy, though unrecorded immune exposures were likely present. The donor was CMV seronegative and was included in the group of a few hundred seronegative cohort members. A peripheral blood sample was collected from each donor, and TCR beta sequencing was performed on peripheral blood mononuclear cells. Genomic DNA was extracted from the blood cell samples with the Qiagen DNeasy Blood Extraction Kit. Here the chain combines TRBV9 and TRBJ1-2; the best D guess is TRBD1, with 6 bases matching. The TCR originated in a man in his 60s in good health and CMV-seronegative. The sequenced sample was PBMCs. The DNA reads TGTGCCAGCAGCTCTGGGACATCGAGGGGCTACACCTTC. It specifies CASSSGTSRGYTF.